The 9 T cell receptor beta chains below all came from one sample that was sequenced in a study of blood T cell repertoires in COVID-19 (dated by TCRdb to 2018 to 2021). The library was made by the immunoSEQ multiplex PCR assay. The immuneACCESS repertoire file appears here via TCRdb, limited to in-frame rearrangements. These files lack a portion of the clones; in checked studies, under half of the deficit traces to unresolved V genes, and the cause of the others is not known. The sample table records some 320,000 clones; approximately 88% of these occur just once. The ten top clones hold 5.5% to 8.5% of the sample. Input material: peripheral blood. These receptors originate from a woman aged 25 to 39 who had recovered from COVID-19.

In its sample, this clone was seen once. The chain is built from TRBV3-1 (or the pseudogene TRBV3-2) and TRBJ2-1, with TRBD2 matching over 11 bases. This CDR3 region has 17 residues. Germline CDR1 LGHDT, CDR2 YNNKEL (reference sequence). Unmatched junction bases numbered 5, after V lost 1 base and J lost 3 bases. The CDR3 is CASSQASSGGYYNEQFF. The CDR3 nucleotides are TGTGCCAGCAGCCAAGCGTCTAGCGGGGGGTACTACAATGAGCAGTTCTTC.

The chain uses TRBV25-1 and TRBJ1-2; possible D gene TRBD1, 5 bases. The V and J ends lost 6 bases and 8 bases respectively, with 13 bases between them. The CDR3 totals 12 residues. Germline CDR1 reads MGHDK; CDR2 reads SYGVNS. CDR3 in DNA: TGTGCCAGCAGGGAAGGGGAGGGCGGCTACACCTTC. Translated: CASREGEGGYTF.

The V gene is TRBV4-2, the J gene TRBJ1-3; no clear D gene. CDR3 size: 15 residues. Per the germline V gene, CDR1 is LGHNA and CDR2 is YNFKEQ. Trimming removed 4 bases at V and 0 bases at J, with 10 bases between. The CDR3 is CASSRVESSGNTIYF. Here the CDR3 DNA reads TGTGCCAGCAGCCGAGTGGAGTCCTCTGGAAACACCATATATTTT.

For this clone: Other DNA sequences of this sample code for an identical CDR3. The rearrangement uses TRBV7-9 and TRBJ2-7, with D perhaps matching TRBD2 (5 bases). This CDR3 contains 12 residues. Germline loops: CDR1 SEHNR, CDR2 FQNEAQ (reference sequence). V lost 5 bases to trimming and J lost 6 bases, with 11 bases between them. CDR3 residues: CASSLLGGEQYF. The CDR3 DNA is TGTGCCAGCAGCCTCCTAGGAGGCGAGCAGTACTTC.

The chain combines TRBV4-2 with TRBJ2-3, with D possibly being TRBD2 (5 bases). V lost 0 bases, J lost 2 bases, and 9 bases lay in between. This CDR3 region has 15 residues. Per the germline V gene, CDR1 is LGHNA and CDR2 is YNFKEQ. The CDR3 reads CASSQEPGITDTQYF. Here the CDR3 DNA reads TGTGCCAGCAGCCAAGAACCGGGAATCACAGATACGCAGTATTTT.

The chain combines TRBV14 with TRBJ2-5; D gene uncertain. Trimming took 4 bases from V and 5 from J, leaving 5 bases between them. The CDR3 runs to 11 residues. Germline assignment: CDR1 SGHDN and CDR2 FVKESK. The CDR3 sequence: CASSLAETQYF. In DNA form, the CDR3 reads TGTGCCAGCAGCCTCGCGGAGACCCAGTACTTC.

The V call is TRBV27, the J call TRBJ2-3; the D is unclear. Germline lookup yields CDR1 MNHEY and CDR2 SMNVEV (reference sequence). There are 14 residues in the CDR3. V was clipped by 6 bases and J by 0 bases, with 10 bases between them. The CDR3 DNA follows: TGTGCCAGCAGCTCGTACTCTAGCACAGATACGCAGTATTTT. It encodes CASSSYSSTDTQYF.

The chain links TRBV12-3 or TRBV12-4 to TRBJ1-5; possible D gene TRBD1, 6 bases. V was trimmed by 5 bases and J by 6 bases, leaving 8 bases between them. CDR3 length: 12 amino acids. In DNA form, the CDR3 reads TGTGCCAGCAGTCTACAGGGTCAGCCCCAGCATTTT. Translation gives CASSLQGQPQHF.

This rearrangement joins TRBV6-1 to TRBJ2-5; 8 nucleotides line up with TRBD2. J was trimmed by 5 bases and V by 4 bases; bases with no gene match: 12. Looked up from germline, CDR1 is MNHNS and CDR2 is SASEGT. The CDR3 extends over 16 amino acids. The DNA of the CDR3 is TGTGCCAGCAGTGGGTGGGCGGGGGGCCCCAGGGAGACCCAGTACTTC. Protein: CASSGWAGGPRETQYF.